This T cell receptor beta chain was sequenced during a study of cytomegalovirus exposure and HLA in healthy donors. Study-level information: Among the approximately 400 genotyped donors, 70% to 90% were placed in the Caucasian-associated ancestry cluster. Study-level points and caveats: Altogether, 164 TCR beta chains were recorded as cytomegalovirus-associated. Rarity held for most TCR sequences, but there were some public TCRs that occurred in many donors.

PCR used 60 Vbeta primers and 13 Jbeta primers. The assay was immunoSEQ multiplex PCR, and TCRdb's table has in-frame clones only and misses some. Counted here are about 210,000 clones, around 80% occurring once; the ten biggest clones make up roughly 1.7%. Likely unrecorded immune exposures existed in these nominally healthy donors. There are a few counts of this clone. What it recognizes is unknown. Specimen: PBMCs. This sequence originates from a man between 40 and 49 years old in good health and CMV-seropositive.

The CDR3 here is CASSLAGDSNTEAFF. CDR3 nucleotides: TGCGCCAGCAGCTTGGCGGGAGATTCGAACACTGAAGCTTTCTTT. The V and J genes are TRBV5-1 and TRBJ1-1; D is uncertain. The CDR3 consists of 15 residues. Per the germline V gene, CDR1 is SGHRS and CDR2 is YFSETQ. Trimming shortened V by 0 bases and J by 1 base, and 10 bases separated the two germline ends. Combining the CDR3 with reference TRBV5-1 and TRBJ1-1 gives the whole variable domain KAGVTQTPRYLIKTRGQQVTLSCSPISGHRSVSWYQQTPGQGLQFLFEYFSETQRNKGNFPGRFSGRQFSNSRSEMNVSTLELGDSALYLCASSLAGDSNTEAFFGQGTRLTVV.